One and the same sample provided the 18 T cell receptor beta chains below, sequenced in a study of blood T cells in healthy people across ages. Primers used in a second PCR of roughly 7 to 11 cycles were a sample-barcoded 5' primer and a J-beta primer mix. Each CDR3 protein is one row after TCRdb ran MiXCR on the 5' RACE reads. The sample contains 780,000 or so distinct CDR3 sequences, roughly 50% of which appear only once. Sequences were obtained from blood. Source of these receptors: a man aged 35 to 55 in good health.

This clonotype was recorded many times. The chain links TRBV28 to TRBJ2-5; tentatively, D is TRBD1 or TRBD2 (5 bases each). In germline, CDR1 is MDHEN, CDR2 SYDVKM. The CDR3 extends over 12 amino acids. Trimming pared 7 bases from V and 5 bases from J, leaving 11 bases between. The CDR3 is CASNVGRETQYF. In DNA form, the CDR3 reads TGTGCCAGCAACGTGGGACGGGAGACCCAGTACTTC.

Only a few counts were recorded for this clonotype. V is TRBV5-1 and J is TRBJ2-4; D is unresolved. In germline, CDR1 is SGHRS, CDR2 YFSETQ. The CDR3 contains 14 residues. Trimming pared 0 bases from V and 7 bases from J, leaving 11 bases between. The CDR3 DNA follows: TGCGCCAGCAGCTTGGGATCAACATTGAACATTCAGTACTTC. Amino acids: CASSLGSTLNIQYF.

This chain links TRBV6-1 with TRBJ2-5; 15 bases map to TRBD2. The CDR3 extends over 16 amino acids. CDR1 and CDR2 from the germline V gene are MNHNS and SASEGT. With V trimmed by 8 bases and J by 3 bases, 7 bases remained unmatched. The CDR3 DNA reads TGTGCCAGCCCGGGAAGGACTAGCGGGGGGGAAGAGACCCAGTACTTC. Translating it yields CASPGRTSGGEETQYF.

This clonotype was counted only a few times. Relative to the germline gene, one junction end is altered; a read error may explain this. The chain uses TRBV29-1 and TRBJ2-7; D is unclear. The germline gives CDR1 SQVTM, CDR2 ANQGSEA. This CDR3 region has 13 residues. The CDR3 is CSVQTRISNEQYF. CDR3 nucleotides: TGCAGCGTCCAGACAAGGATCTCCAACGAGCAGTACTTC.

The genes are TRBV4-3 and TRBJ2-3; D call uncertain. Germline-derived CDR1 and CDR2 are LGHNA and YSLEER. The CDR3 covers 12 residues. V lost 1 base to trimming and J lost 8 bases, with 7 bases between them. CDR3 amino acids: CASSQVTGTQYF. CDR3 DNA: TGCGCCAGCAGCCAAGTCACGGGTACGCAGTATTTT.

The gene calls are TRBV2 and TRBJ2-7; D is unclear. V lost 7 bases and J 7 bases, leaving 11 bases between the germline ends. There are 11 residues in the CDR3. Germline V gene lookup returns CDR1 SNHLY and CDR2 FYNNEI. CDR3 in DNA: TGTGCCAGCACAGCGAGGAATGAGCAGTACTTC. Its translation is CASTARNEQYF.

This clonotype has a single count. This chain joins TRBV20-1 and TRBJ2-1, with 12 nucleotides matching TRBD1. The closer fit of TRBJ2-7 to the DNA end suggests the J call may be wrong. The CDR3 is made up of 14 amino acids. Per the germline V gene, CDR1 is DFQATT and CDR2 is SNEGSKA (reference sequence). CDR3: CSARDRGRLNEQYF. For the CDR3, the DNA is TGCAGTGCGAGGGACAGGGGGCGCCTAAATGAGCAGTACTTC.

V usage is TRBV20-1 and J usage is TRBJ1-2, with D unclear. The CDR3 contains 12 residues. V shed 5 bases and J shed 7 bases, with 14 bases lying between them. CDR1 DFQATT and CDR2 SNEGSKA come from the germline V gene (reference sequence). CDR3 in amino acids: CSAGSGVGGYTF. CDR3 coding DNA: TGCAGTGCTGGGTCGGGTGTCGGTGGCTACACCTTC.

The rearrangement joins TRBV7-9 to TRBJ2-3; 7 nucleotides align to TRBD2. The length of the CDR3 is 16 residues. Germline CDR1 is SEHNR and CDR2 is FQNEAQ (reference sequence). V trimming: 5 bases; J trimming: 0 bases; junction bases outside the gene matches: 8. CDR3 coding DNA: TGTGCCAGCAGCCACGGGGACTACGGTAGCACAGATACGCAGTATTTT. It encodes CASSHGDYGSTDTQYF.

The chain has TRBV9 and TRBJ1-2; 8 positions match TRBD1. CDR1 SGDLS and CDR2 YYNGEE come from the germline V gene. The ends lost 3 bases at V and 6 bases at J; junction bases unmatched: 4. This CDR3 region has 13 residues. The CDR3 loop reads CASSALDRDGYTF. Here the CDR3 DNA reads TGTGCCAGCAGCGCGTTGGACAGGGATGGCTACACCTTC. The full variable domain, in which reference TRBV9 and TRBJ1-2 provide the parts outside the CDR3, is DSGVTQTPKHLITATGQRVTLRCSPRSGDLSVYWYQQSLDQGLQFLIQYYNGEERAKGNILERFSAQQFPDLHSELNLSSLELGDSALYFCASSALDRDGYTFGSGTRLTVV.

The chain links TRBV12-3 or TRBV12-4 to TRBJ2-5; 8 nucleotides line up with TRBD2. The CDR3 is 15 residues long. V trimming: 5 bases; J trimming: 3 bases; junction bases outside the gene matches: 8. CDR3 in DNA: TGTGCCAGCAGTCAGCCGGGACTAGGTAAAGAGACCCAGTACTTC. This sequence encodes CASSQPGLGKETQYF.

V is TRBV15 and J is TRBJ2-3; D is unclear. V was trimmed by 0 bases and J by 4 bases, leaving 8 bases between them. The CDR3 is 14 amino acids. Germline V gene sequence: CDR1 LNHNV, CDR2 YYDKDF (reference sequence). CDR3 protein: CATSRDVVADTQYF. As DNA, the CDR3 is TGTGCCACCAGCAGAGATGTGGTGGCAGATACGCAGTATTTT.

This chain joins TRBV27 and TRBJ2-6; TRBD1 or TRBD2 may be the D gene (6 bases each). Germline loops: CDR1 MNHEY, CDR2 SMNVEV (reference sequence). The CDR3 extends over 16 amino acids. V was pared by 1 base and J by 1 base, with 8 bases between. CDR3 loop: CASSLWRGSGANVLTF. In DNA form, the CDR3 reads TGTGCCAGCAGTTTATGGAGGGGGTCTGGGGCCAACGTCCTGACTTTC.

This clonotype turned up a few times. The V call is TRBV12-3 or TRBV12-4, the J call TRBJ2-5; 7 bases match TRBD1. The CDR3 is 13 amino acids. The ends lost 5 bases at V and 3 bases at J; junction bases unmatched: 3. CDR3 nucleotides: TGTGCCAGCAGTCCCGACAGGGAAGAGACCCAGTACTTC. It encodes CASSPDREETQYF.

The CDR3 reads CSANAPGGIQYF. The DNA of the CDR3 is TGCAGTGCTAATGCCCCTGGGGGCATTCAGTACTTC. The chain links TRBV20-1 to TRBJ2-4; D may correspond to TRBD1 or TRBD2 (5 bases each). V was cut by 4 bases and J by 9 bases, with 13 bases left in between. The CDR3 has 12 amino acids. The germline CDR1 and CDR2 sequences are DFQATT and SNEGSKA (reference sequence).

This chain joins TRBV6-1 and TRBJ2-7; D remains unclear. The V gene lost 7 bases and the J gene lost 1 base, with 14 bases spanning the gap. Germline CDR1 and CDR2: MNHNS and SASEGT. The CDR3 sequence is 14 residues long. In nucleotides, the CDR3 is TGTGCCAGCACCGAAGGATGGGCGTCCTACGAGCAGTACTTC. Translated: CASTEGWASYEQYF.

This clonotype has only a few counts. The CDR3 is CASSSLDRGRGYTF. CDR3 DNA sequence: TGTGCCAGCAGTTCACTGGACAGGGGTCGTGGCTACACCTTC. V and J are TRBV28 and TRBJ1-2; TRBD1 matches at 9 bases. V was pared by 4 bases and J by 7 bases, with 7 bases of the junction left unmatched. The CDR3 covers 14 residues. Germline V gene sequence: CDR1 MDHEN, CDR2 SYDVKM.

The V gene is TRBV5-1, the J gene TRBJ1-4, with 9 nucleotides matching TRBD1. With V trimmed by 4 bases and J by 4 bases, 5 bases remained unmatched. The CDR3 is 15 amino acids. CDR1 SGHRS and CDR2 YFSETQ come from the germline V gene. The CDR3 sequence is CASSNRQGDNEKLFF. CDR3 sequence (DNA): TGCGCCAGCAGCAACCGACAGGGGGATAATGAAAAACTGTTTTTT.